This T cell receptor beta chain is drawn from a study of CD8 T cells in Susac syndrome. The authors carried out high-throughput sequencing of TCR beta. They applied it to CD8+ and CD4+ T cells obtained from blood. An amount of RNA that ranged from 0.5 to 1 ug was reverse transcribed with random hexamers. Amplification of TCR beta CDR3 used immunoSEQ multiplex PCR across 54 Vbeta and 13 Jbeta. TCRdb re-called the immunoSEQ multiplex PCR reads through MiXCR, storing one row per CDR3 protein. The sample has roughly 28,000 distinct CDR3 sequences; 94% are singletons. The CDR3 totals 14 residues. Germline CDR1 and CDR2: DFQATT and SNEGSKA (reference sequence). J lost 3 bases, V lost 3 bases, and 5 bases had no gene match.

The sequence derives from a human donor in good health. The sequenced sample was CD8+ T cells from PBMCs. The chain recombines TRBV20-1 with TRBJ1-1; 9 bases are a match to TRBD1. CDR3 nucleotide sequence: TGCAGTGCTAGGTGGACAGGGGTCGACACTGAAGCTTTCTTT. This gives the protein CSARWTGVDTEAFF.